This TCR beta chain was documented in a study of CXCR3-negative and CXCR3-positive naive CD8 T cells. On the study more broadly: Collectively, the libraries yielded about 135 million TRB reads in total, at about 1.5 +/- 0.3 million per library.

Libraries were UMI-labeled 5' RACE TRB cDNA. TCRdb re-called the 5' RACE reads and gives one entry per CDR3 protein, without DNA. The data show 70,000 to 100,000 distinct CDR3 sequences, and the top ten clones hold around 1.5%. As to this clonotype: The antigen is unknown.

Study-wide results and caveats: CXCR3-positive naive cells carried more hydrophobic TRB CDR3s than CXCR3-negative naive cells did.

Looked up from germline, CDR1 is LGHNA and CDR2 is YSLEER. The CDR3 totals 16 residues. The sequencing sample was made of naive CXCR3- CD8+ T cells from blood. The subset here: CD45RO-CCR7+CD27+CD95- naive CD8+ T cells lacking CXCR3 (TNR3-). The TCR comes from a human donor in good health. Some clones in this sample may be carry-over from other donors' samples. V usage is TRBV4-3 and J usage is TRBJ2-7; TCRdb's D gene call, TRBD1, goes unchecked for lack of DNA. CDR3 region: CASSQDPRGPSYEQYF.